Following are 9 T cell receptor beta chains from one sample sequenced in a study of T cells after yellow fever vaccination. TCRdb used MiXCR to reprocess the 5' RACE reads, holding one entry per CDR3 protein. This sample has 250,000 to 350,000 distinct CDR3 sequences; 7.5% to 9.5% occur once, and the top ten carry approximately 3.3%. The material sequenced was CD4+ T cells sorted from PBMCs, taken 5 days after the yellow fever booster vaccination. The receptors here all came from a young man who received the YFV17D yellow fever vaccine.

The CDR3 DNA reads TGTGCCAGCAGCTTTGGGAAGGAATCACCCCTCCACTTT. Translating it yields CASSFGKESPLHF. The V gene is TRBV11-2, the J gene TRBJ1-6; D not resolved. This CDR3 contains 13 residues. Germline CDR1 and CDR2: SGHAT and FQNNGV. V gave up 3 bases and J gave up 10 bases, with 10 bases separating them.

This chain joins TRBV4-2 and TRBJ2-3; D is uncertain. The CDR3 sequence is 15 residues long. V lost 3 bases and J 2 bases, leaving 12 bases between the germline ends. CDR1 and CDR2 (germline): LGHNA, YNFKEQ. The CDR3 here is CASSQDSSPTDTQYF. CDR3 bases: TGTGCCAGCAGCCAGGATAGCTCCCCCACAGATACGCAGTATTTT.

This sequence joins TRBV7-3 and TRBJ2-5, with D perhaps TRBD1 (5 bases). The CDR3 is 15 amino acids. Trimming cost V 1 base and J 4 bases, with 13 bases left between them. Germline lookup yields CDR1 SGHTA and CDR2 FQGTGA. CDR3 coding DNA: TGTGCCAGCAGCTTAATGGGGTGGCAGGGAGAGACCCAGTACTTC. This sequence encodes CASSLMGWQGETQYF.

This clonotype came up many times. The gene calls are TRBV20-1 and TRBJ2-1, with a possible D match to TRBD1 (5 bases). Trimming left V 5 bases short and J 9 bases short, with 11 bases between. CDR3 length equals 11 residues. Germline values: CDR1 DFQATT, CDR2 SNEGSKA (reference sequence). CDR3 DNA: TGCAGTGCTGACAGTTTCTTTGAGCAGTTCTTC. Its translation is CSADSFFEQFF.

This clonotype has more than one count but fewer than ten. The chain employs TRBV5-5 and TRBJ1-1; D is undetermined. Germline V gene lookup returns CDR1 SGHKS and CDR2 YYEKEE (reference sequence). V lost 4 bases, J lost 0 bases, and 13 bases lay in between. This CDR3 is 15 amino acids long. Here the CDR3 DNA reads TGTGCCAGCAGCCCGGTGGGGAGTCTGAACACTGAAGCTTTCTTT. It yields the protein CASSPVGSLNTEAFF.

This clonotype was seen more than once but under ten times. V and J are TRBV25-1 and TRBJ2-5; D may be TRBD2 (5 bases). In germline, CDR1 is MGHDK, CDR2 SYGVNS. This CDR3 has 16 amino acids. Trimming cost V 0 bases and J 2 bases, with 13 bases left between them. DNA of the CDR3: TGTGCCAGCAGTGAATATCGGGGAGCACGACAAGAGACCCAGTACTTC. This gives the protein CASSEYRGARQETQYF. Complete variable domain (other parts from reference TRBV25-1 and TRBJ2-5): EADIYQTPRYLVIGTGKKITLECSQTMGHDKMYWYQQDPGMELHLIHYSYGVNSTEKGDLSSESTVSRIRTEHFPLTLESARPSHTSQYLCASSEYRGARQETQYFGPGTRLLVL.

The chain has TRBV5-1 and TRBJ1-1, with 11 bases identical to TRBD1. The CDR3 is made up of 16 amino acids. CDR1 SGHRS and CDR2 YFSETQ come from the germline V gene. The V segment lost 4 bases and the J segment 1 base; nucleotides outside the gene matches: 6. The CDR3 sequence is CASSRTGGLWNTEAFF. The CDR3 DNA reads TGCGCCAGCAGCCGGACAGGGGGCTTGTGGAACACTGAAGCTTTCTTT.

This clonotype was counted ten times or more. The chain recombines TRBV4-1 with TRBJ2-6, with TRBD1 as a possible D gene (6 bases). V gave up 4 bases and J gave up 0 bases, with 13 bases separating them. The CDR3 contains 17 residues. CDR1 is MGHRA and CDR2 is YSYEKL in the germline V gene. The CDR3 coding sequence is TGCGCCAGCAGCCCTACTCAGGGGTACTCTGGGGCCAACGTCCTGACTTTC. Its translation: CASSPTQGYSGANVLTF.

This clonotype was found a few times. The V call is TRBV29-1, the J call TRBJ1-3; the D gene is possibly TRBD1 (5 bases). CDR3 size: 13 residues. Germline V CDR1 and CDR2: SQVTM, ANQGSEA. The V and J ends lost 7 bases and 2 bases respectively, with 12 bases between them. Written as DNA, the CDR3 is TGCAGCGCTACGACGGGACCTGGAAACACCATATATTTT. Encoded protein: CSATTGPGNTIYF.